This is a list of T cell receptor beta chains from one sample in a study of OX40 agonist ivuxolimab in advanced cancers. Measured with immunoSEQ multiplex PCR; TCRdb has only the in-frame clones, and not every one. The sample lists roughly 65,000 clones; approximately 86% were seen once. Source: CD4+ or CD8+ T cells sorted from blood, taken in a trial of the OX40 agonist ivuxolimab. These receptors were collected from an adult with an advanced solid tumor such as melanoma, head and neck, liver or kidney cancer. Each CDR3 is given with its conserved first and last residue. Each record gives: CDR3 DNA, CDR3 protein, V gene, J gene, clone size, D gene. The D gene is left open where the match is weak. The size field is filled for only some rows; it gives once, few, many or a size class.

TGTGCCTGGGGACTAGCGGGAGGGCCCTACGAGCAGTACTTC	CAWGLAGGPYEQYF	TRBV30	TRBJ2-7	NA	TRBD2
TGTGCCAGCAGTAGCGACCCCTTGCACGAGCAGTACTTC	CASSSDPLHEQYF	TRBV6-5	TRBJ2-7	NA	NA
TGCGCCAGCAGCTTGCCTAGCACAGATACGCAGTATTTT	CASSLPSTDTQYF	TRBV5-1	TRBJ2-3	NA	NA
TGTGCCAGCAGCGTAGAGGGGAATAGCAATCAGCCCCAGCATTTT	CASSVEGNSNQPQHF	TRBV9	TRBJ1-5	NA	NA
TGTGCCAGCAGCTATGGGACTGGGGCAGATACGCAGTATTTT	CASSYGTGADTQYF	TRBV28	TRBJ2-3	NA	NA
TGTGCCACCAGCAGGGACCACAGGGGGGGGACCTATGGGGTCTATGGCTACACCTTC	CATSRDHRGGTYGVYGYTF	TRBV15	TRBJ1-2	NA	TRBD1
TGTGCCAGCGGACACGTTAACTACGAGCAGTACTTC	CASGHVNYEQYF	TRBV27	TRBJ2-7	NA	NA
TGTGCCAGCAGTTTAGTACGGGGCAATAATGAGCAGTTCTTC	CASSLVRGNNEQFF	TRBV28	TRBJ2-1	NA	NA
TGTGCCAGCAGCTTCCATGAAGTAGCGGGGTACCAAGAGACCCAGTACTTC	CASSFHEVAGYQETQYF	TRBV11-3	TRBJ2-5	NA	TRBD2
TGTGCCGGAAGGGGCCGGGACTATGGCTACACCTTC	CAGRGRDYGYTF	TRBV28	TRBJ1-2	NA	NA
TGTGCCAGCAGCCCAGGAGAGTTATCGCAAGAGACCCAGTACTTC	CASSPGELSQETQYF	TRBV14	TRBJ2-5	NA	NA
TGTGCCAGCAGCCCACAGGGATACGAGCAGTACTTC	CASSPQGYEQYF	TRBV28	TRBJ2-7	NA	NA
TGTGCCAGCAGCTTTGTGCGGAATCAGGAGACCCAGTACTTC	CASSFVRNQETQYF	TRBV5-6	TRBJ2-5	NA	NA
TGTGCCAGCAGCCCCTGGGCAGGGGGAAACACCATATATTTT	CASSPWAGGNTIYF	TRBV5-6	TRBJ1-3	few	NA
TGTGCCAGCAGCCATTCGGAGGCGTCTAGCGGGAGAGATGAGCAGTTCTTC	CASSHSEASSGRDEQFF	TRBV14	TRBJ2-1	few	TRBD2
TGCGCCAGCAGCTTGGCGGGACCGGGGGCGGGGGAAAAACTGTTTTTT	CASSLAGPGAGEKLFF	TRBV5-1	TRBJ1-4	NA	NA
TGTGCCAGTAGAAGGGGTAGCGGCTACACCTTC	CASRRGSGYTF	TRBV19	TRBJ1-2	once	NA
TGTGCCAGTAGTGAGGCAGGGCAAGAGACCCAGTACTTC	CASSEAGQETQYF	TRBV19	TRBJ2-5	NA	NA
TGTGCCAGCAACAAACTTTTTGGCGTTGAGCAGTTCTTC	CASNKLFGVEQFF	TRBV7-2	TRBJ2-1	few	NA
TGTGCCAGCAGCTTACCGAGCGGGAGACCTACCGGGGAGCTGTTTTTT	CASSLPSGRPTGELFF	TRBV5-4	TRBJ2-2	NA	TRBD2
TGTGCCAGCAGGAGGGGGGAATACAATGAGCAGTTCTTC	CASRRGEYNEQFF	TRBV7-2	TRBJ2-1	NA	NA
TGTGCTAGCAGCTTACGGCTGGGGCAGAATTACGAGCAGTACTTC	CASSLRLGQNYEQYF	TRBV7-7	TRBJ2-7	NA	NA
TGTGCCAGCATCGACGGATCAGGGAGTAAACTGTTTTTT	CASIDGSGSKLFF	TRBV7-9	TRBJ1-4	NA	NA
TGTGCCAGCAGCTTGGACACTTATACGCAGTATTTT	CASSLDTYTQYF	TRBV5-6	TRBJ2-3	NA	NA
TGTGCCAGCAGTATTTCAGCTCCCAGGGAGCCCCAGCATTTT	CASSISAPREPQHF	TRBV28	TRBJ1-5	NA	NA
TGCGCCAGCAGTAACACAGGGTTCGGTTTGGAGAACAATGAGCAGTTCTTC	CASSNTGFGLENNEQFF	TRBV5-1	TRBJ2-1	NA	NA
TGTGCCAGCAGTTATAGTGCGGTTTTCGGTATCAATCAGCCCCAGCATTTT	CASSYSAVFGINQPQHF	TRBV28	TRBJ1-5	NA	NA
TGTGCCAGCAGCACCCTGGTAGGAGCGGCAGATACGCAGTATTTT	CASSTLVGAADTQYF	TRBV7-2	TRBJ2-3	NA	NA
TGTGCCAGCTCCCCACAAACCACCGGGGAGCTGTTTTTT	CASSPQTTGELFF	TRBV18	TRBJ2-2	NA	NA
TGCGCCAGCAGCCAGCCATACAGGGGCCAATACAATGAGCAGTTCTTC	CASSQPYRGQYNEQFF	TRBV4-1	TRBJ2-1	NA	TRBD1
TGTGCCAGCAGCCACACGGGGACAGGGGGCTTTAATGAAAAACTGTTTTTT	CASSHTGTGGFNEKLFF	TRBV7-9	TRBJ1-4	NA	TRBD1
TGTGCCAGCACGGACGGGGAGGGCGAGCAGTACTTC	CASTDGEGEQYF	TRBV6-5	TRBJ2-7	NA	TRBD2
TGTGCCAGCAGCTTGGAACTAGCGGGAGTAGTTAATGAGCAGTTCTTC	CASSLELAGVVNEQFF	TRBV5-5	TRBJ2-1	NA	TRBD2
TGTGCCAGCAGCTTAGGGGGCCGGACAGGGGACACCGGGGAGCTGTTTTTT	CASSLGGRTGDTGELFF	TRBV11-3	TRBJ2-2	NA	TRBD1
TGTGCCAGCAATCCCCAGAGCTCCTACAATGAGCAGTTCTTC	CASNPQSSYNEQFF	TRBV28	TRBJ2-1	few	NA
TGTGCCAGCAGTTTGATGACAGGGAACACTGAAGCTTTCTTT	CASSLMTGNTEAFF	TRBV27	TRBJ1-1	NA	NA
TGTGCCACCAGCAGAGACCTCGGTAATGAGCAGTTCTTC	CATSRDLGNEQFF	TRBV15	TRBJ2-1	once	NA
TGTGCCAGCACCGGACAGGGGGCTTACAATGAGCAGTTCTTC	CASTGQGAYNEQFF	TRBV25-1	TRBJ2-1	NA	TRBD1
TGTGCCAGCTCAGAGGGGGGGATGAACACTGAAGCTTTCTTT	CASSEGGMNTEAFF	TRBV18	TRBJ1-1	medium-sized	NA
TGTGCCAGCAGCGGGGGACTAGCCGAAGGAGAGAACATTCAGTACTTC	CASSGGLAEGENIQYF	TRBV9	TRBJ2-4	NA	TRBD2
TGTGCCAGCTCACCGAGAGGACCACCACTTGGGGCAGATACGCAGTATTTT	CASSPRGPPLGADTQYF	TRBV18	TRBJ2-3	once	NA
TGTGCCAGCAGCTCCACTAAGCGGGCTGAGGGGGAGACCCAGTACTTC	CASSSTKRAEGETQYF	TRBV5-4	TRBJ2-5	once	NA
TGTGCCAGCAGCCACAGCCTCCGGTCCGGGACCCAGTACTTC	CASSHSLRSGTQYF	TRBV7-9	TRBJ2-5	few	NA
TGCAGTGTAAATTCCTACGAGCAGTACTTC	CSVNSYEQYF	TRBV20-1	TRBJ2-7	NA	NA
TGCGCCAGCAGTATTGGGATTAGCGGGAAGTTAAAGGGCTCCTACAATGAGCAGTTCTTC	CASSIGISGKLKGSYNEQFF	TRBV10-1	TRBJ2-1	NA	TRBD2
TGTGCCAGCAGTTTAACAGGGGGCTCGTGGGCTTTCTTT	CASSLTGGSWAFF	TRBV28	TRBJ1-1	NA	TRBD1
TGCGCCAGCAGCTTGGGGACCCCGGGACAGGGCGAGCAGTACTTC	CASSLGTPGQGEQYF	TRBV5-1	TRBJ2-7	NA	TRBD1
TGTGCCAGCTCACCTTACAACTCTGGAAACACCATATATTTT	CASSPYNSGNTIYF	TRBV18	TRBJ1-3	NA	NA
TGTGCCAGCAGCAGGGACCGCCTAGCTACCTTC	CASSRDRLATF	TRBV7-9	TRBJ1-2	NA	NA
TGTGCCTGGAATCTCGGGGGTGGTCAGCCCCAGCATTTT	CAWNLGGGQPQHF	TRBV30	TRBJ1-5	NA	NA
TGTGCCAGCAGTGACGAACAGGGAGCCCGATGGGGGTATGAAAAACTGTTTTTT	CASSDEQGARWGYEKLFF	TRBV25-1	TRBJ1-4	NA	NA
TGTGCCAGCAGCCCCAAGACAGTCACCTCCTACGAGCAGTACTTC	CASSPKTVTSYEQYF	TRBV7-8	TRBJ2-7	NA	NA
TGTGCCAGCAGTCTCGGAATAGGCACTGAAGCTTTCTTT	CASSLGIGTEAFF	TRBV28	TRBJ1-1	NA	NA
TGTGCCAGCAGAACCGGGACAGGGAGCGCAGATACGCAGTATTTT	CASRTGTGSADTQYF	TRBV25-1	TRBJ2-3	NA	TRBD1